This T cell receptor beta chain was found in a study of T cell responses to AZD1222 COVID-19 vaccine. Assay used: immunoSEQ multiplex PCR; TCRdb lists only in-frame clones, some missing. This sample has 90,000 to 150,000 clones; roughly nine tenths occur once, and the top ten carry 2% to 2.5%. Germline lookup yields CDR1 WSHSY and CDR2 SAAADI. The CDR3 loop spans 13 amino acids. V shed 8 bases and J shed 6 bases, with 14 bases lying between them. The sequenced sample was peripheral blood, obtained on day 0 of AZD1222 vaccination. The J gene is TRBJ1-3, the V gene TRBV10-2; D may be TRBD1 (5 bases). This sequence originates from an adult in good health. CDR3 bases: TGCGCCAGCCGAGAAGGGGCAAAAAACACCATATATTTT. It yields the protein CASREGAKNTIYF.